These T cell receptor beta chains were read from a single sample in a study of OX40 agonist ivuxolimab in advanced cancers. Produced via immunoSEQ multiplex PCR; TCRdb's table is partial and in-frame only. This sample has around 60,000 clones, with about 86% found just once. The sequenced sample was CD4+ or CD8+ T cells sorted from blood, obtained in a trial of the OX40 agonist ivuxolimab. The receptors here all came from an adult with an advanced solid tumor such as melanoma, head and neck, liver or kidney cancer. CDR3s leave out the opening cysteine and the closing phenylalanine or tryptophan. Each record gives: J gene, D gene, V gene, CDR3 protein. D genes are given only for firm matches.

TRBJ1-1 TRBD1 TRBV13 ASSSKHRTGLNTEAF
TRBJ1-1 - TRBV6-1 ASSEGSTANTEAF
TRBJ1-1 TRBD1 TRBV6-4 ASSMEDRDTEAF
TRBJ1-1 TRBD1 TRBV19 ASSSRQGMNTEAF
TRBJ2-2 - TRBV11-2 ASRPTTNTGELF
TRBJ2-1 - TRBV25-1 ASSDGTRGAYNEQF
TRBJ1-3 - TRBV5-1 ASSPLSSGNTIY
TRBJ2-1 TRBD2 TRBV2 ASSPGGEEVEQF
TRBJ1-1 TRBD1 TRBV14 ASSPNRGGNTEAF
TRBJ2-2 TRBD1 TRBV5-5 ASSLAGGRSTGELF
TRBJ1-3 - TRBV4-2 ASSQGLYSGNTIY
TRBJ1-5 TRBD1 TRBV2 ASSLQGINQPQH
TRBJ2-3 - TRBV11-2 ASSPRLGQSTDTQY